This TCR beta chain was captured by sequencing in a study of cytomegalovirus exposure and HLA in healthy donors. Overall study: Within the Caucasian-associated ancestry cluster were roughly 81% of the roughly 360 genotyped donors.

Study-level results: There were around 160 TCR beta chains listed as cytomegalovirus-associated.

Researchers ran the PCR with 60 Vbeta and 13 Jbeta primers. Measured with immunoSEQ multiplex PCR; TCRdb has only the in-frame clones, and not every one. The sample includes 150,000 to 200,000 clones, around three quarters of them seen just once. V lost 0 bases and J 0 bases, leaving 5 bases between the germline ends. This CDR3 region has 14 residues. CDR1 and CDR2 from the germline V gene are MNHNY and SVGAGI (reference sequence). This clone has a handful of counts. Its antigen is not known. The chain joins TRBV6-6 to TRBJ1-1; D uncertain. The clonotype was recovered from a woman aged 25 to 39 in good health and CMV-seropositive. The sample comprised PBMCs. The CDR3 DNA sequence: TGTGCCAGCAGTTACTCTTTCGTGAACACTGAAGCTTTCTTT. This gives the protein CASSYSFVNTEAFF.